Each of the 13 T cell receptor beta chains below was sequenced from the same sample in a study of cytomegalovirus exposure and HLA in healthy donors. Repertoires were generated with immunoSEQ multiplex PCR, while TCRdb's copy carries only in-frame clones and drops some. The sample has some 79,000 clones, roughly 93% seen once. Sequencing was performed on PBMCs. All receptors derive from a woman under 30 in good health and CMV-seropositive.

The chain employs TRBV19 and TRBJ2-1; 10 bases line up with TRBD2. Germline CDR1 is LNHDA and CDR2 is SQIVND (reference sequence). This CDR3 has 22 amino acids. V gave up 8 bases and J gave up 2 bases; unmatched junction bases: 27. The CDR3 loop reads CASSPTGRPSGSYGGAYNEQFF. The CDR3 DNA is TGTGCCAGTTCCCCGACAGGGAGGCCTAGCGGGAGTTATGGTGGGGCCTACAATGAGCAGTTCTTC.

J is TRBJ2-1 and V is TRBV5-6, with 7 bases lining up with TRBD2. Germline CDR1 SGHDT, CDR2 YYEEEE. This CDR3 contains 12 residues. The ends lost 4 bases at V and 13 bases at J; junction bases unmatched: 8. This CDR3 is CASSPRAGDQFF. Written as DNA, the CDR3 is TGTGCCAGCAGCCCGCGGGCGGGAGACCAGTTCTTC.

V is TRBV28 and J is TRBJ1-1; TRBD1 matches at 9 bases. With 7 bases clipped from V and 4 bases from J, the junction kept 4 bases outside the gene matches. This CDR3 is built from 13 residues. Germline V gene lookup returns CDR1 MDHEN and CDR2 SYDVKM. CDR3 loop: CASKNRGLTEAFF. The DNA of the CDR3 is TGTGCCAGCAAAAACAGGGGGCTCACTGAAGCTTTCTTT.

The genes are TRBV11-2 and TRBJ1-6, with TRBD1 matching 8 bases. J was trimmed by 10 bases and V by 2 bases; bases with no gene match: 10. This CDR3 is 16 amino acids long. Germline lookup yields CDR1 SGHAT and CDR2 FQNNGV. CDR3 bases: TGTGCCAGCAGCTTACCACTGGACAGGGCATGGTCACCCCTCCACTTT. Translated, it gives CASSLPLDRAWSPLHF. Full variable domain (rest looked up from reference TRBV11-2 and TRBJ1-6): EAGVAQSPRYKIIEKRQSVAFWCNPISGHATLYWYQQILGQGPKLLIQFQNNGVVDDSQLPKDRFSAERLKGVDSTLKIQPAKLEDSAVYLCASSLPLDRAWSPLHFGNGTRLTVT.

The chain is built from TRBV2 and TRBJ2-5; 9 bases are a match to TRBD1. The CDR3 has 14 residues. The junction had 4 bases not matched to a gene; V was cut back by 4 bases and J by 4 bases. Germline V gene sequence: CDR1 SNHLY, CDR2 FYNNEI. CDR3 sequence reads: CASSGQGVRETQYF. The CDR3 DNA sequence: TGTGCCAGCAGTGGACAGGGGGTAAGAGAGACCCAGTACTTC. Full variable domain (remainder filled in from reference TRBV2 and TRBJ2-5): EPEVTQTPSHQVTQMGQEVILRCVPISNHLYFYWYRQILGQKVEFLVSFYNNEISEKSEIFDDQFSVERPDGSNFTLKIRSTKLEDSAMYFCASSGQGVRETQYFGPGTRLLVL.

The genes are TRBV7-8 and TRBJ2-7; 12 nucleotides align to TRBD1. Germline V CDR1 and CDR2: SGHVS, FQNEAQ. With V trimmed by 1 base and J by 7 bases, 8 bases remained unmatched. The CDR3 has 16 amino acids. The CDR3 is CASSLVGQGARDEQYF. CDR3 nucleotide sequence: TGTGCCAGCAGCTTAGTGGGACAGGGGGCGCGGGATGAGCAGTACTTC.

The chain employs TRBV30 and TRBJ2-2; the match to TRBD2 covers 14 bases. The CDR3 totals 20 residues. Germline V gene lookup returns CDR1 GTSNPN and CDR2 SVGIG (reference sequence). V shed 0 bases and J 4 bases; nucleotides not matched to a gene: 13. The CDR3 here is CAWSVRGKGLAGAITGELFF. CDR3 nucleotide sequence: TGTGCCTGGAGTGTAAGGGGCAAGGGACTAGCGGGAGCCATCACCGGGGAGCTGTTTTTT. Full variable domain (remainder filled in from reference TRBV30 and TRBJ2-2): SQTIHQWPATLVQPVGSPLSLECTVEGTSNPNLYWYRQAAGRGLQLLFYSVGIGQISSEVPQNLSASRPQDRQFILSSKKLLLSDSGFYLCAWSVRGKGLAGAITGELFFGEGSRLTVL.

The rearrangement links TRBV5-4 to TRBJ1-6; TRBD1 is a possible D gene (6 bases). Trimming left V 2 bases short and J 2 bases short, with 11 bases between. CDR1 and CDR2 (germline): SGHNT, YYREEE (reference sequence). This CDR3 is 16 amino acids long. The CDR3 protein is CASSLGDTTYNSPLHF. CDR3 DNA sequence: TGTGCCAGCAGCTTAGGGGACACGACCTATAATTCACCCCTCCACTTT. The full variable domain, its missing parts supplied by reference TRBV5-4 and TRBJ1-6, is ETGVTQSPTHLIKTRGQQVTLRCSSQSGHNTVSWYQQALGQGPQFIFQYYREEENGRGNFPPRFSGLQFPNYSSELNVNALELDDSALYLCASSLGDTTYNSPLHFGNGTRLTVT.

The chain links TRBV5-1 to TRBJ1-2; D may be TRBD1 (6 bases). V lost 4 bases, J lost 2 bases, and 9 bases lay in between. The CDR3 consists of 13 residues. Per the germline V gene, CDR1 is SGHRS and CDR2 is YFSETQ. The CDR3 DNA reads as TGCGCCAGCAGCGCAGGGGTGAACTATGGCTACACCTTC. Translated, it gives CASSAGVNYGYTF. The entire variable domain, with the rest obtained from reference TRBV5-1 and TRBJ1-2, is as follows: KAGVTQTPRYLIKTRGQQVTLSCSPISGHRSVSWYQQTPGQGLQFLFEYFSETQRNKGNFPGRFSGRQFSNSRSEMNVSTLELGDSALYLCASSAGVNYGYTFGSGTRLTVV.

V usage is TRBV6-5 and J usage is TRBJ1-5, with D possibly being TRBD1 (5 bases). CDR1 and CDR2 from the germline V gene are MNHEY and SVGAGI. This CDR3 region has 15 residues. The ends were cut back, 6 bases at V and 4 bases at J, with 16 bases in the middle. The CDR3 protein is CASSINAGRNQPQHF. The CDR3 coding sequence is TGTGCCAGCAGCATTAACGCAGGGAGGAATCAGCCCCAGCATTTT.

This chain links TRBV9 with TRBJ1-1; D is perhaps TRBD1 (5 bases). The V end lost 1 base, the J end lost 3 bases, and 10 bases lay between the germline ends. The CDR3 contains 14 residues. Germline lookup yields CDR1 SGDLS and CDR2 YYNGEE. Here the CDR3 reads CASSVRQYDTEAFF. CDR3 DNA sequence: TGTGCCAGCAGCGTACGACAGTATGACACTGAAGCTTTCTTT.

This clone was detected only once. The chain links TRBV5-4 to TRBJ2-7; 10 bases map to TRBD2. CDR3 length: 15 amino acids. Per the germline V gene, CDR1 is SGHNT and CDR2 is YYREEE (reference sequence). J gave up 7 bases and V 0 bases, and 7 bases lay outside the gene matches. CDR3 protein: CASSLGAGGTKEQYF. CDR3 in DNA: TGTGCCAGCAGCTTGGGAGCGGGGGGGACTAAAGAGCAGTACTTC.

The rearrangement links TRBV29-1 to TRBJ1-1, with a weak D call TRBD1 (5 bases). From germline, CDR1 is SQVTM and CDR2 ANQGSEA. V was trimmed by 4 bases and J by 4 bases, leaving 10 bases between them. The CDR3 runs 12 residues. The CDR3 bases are TGCAGCGTTGGGGGCAGGGTCACTGAAGCTTTCTTT. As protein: CSVGGRVTEAFF.